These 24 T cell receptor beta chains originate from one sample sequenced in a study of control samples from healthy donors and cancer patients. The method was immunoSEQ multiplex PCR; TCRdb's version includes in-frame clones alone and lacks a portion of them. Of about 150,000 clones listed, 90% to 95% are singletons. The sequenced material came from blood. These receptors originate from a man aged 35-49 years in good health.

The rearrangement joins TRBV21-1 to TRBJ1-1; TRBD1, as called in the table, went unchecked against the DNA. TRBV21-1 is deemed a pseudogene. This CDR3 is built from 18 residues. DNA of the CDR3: TGTGCCAGCAGCCGAGTACCTCTCAGGGGGCTCGTGAACACTGAAGCTTTCTTT. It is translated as CASSRVPLRGLVNTEAFF.

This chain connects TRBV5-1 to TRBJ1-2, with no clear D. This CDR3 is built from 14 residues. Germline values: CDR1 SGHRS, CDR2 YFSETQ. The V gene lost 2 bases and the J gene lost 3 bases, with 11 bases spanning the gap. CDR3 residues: CASSFYSNDYGYTF. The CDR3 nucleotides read TGCGCCAGCAGCTTCTACAGTAATGACTATGGCTACACCTTC.

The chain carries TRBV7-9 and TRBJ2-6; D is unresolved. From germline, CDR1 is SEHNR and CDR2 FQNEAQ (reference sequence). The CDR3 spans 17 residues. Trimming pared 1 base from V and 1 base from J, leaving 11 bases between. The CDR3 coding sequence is TGTGCCAGCAGCTTAGATATCAATTTATCTGGGGCCAACGTCCTGACTTTC. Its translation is CASSLDINLSGANVLTF.

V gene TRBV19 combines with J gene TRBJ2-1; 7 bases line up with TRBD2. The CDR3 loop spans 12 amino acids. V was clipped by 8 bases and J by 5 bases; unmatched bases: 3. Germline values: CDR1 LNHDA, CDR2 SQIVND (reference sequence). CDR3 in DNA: TGTGCCAGTCAGCGGGATAACAATGAGCAGTTCTTC. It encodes CASQRDNNEQFF.

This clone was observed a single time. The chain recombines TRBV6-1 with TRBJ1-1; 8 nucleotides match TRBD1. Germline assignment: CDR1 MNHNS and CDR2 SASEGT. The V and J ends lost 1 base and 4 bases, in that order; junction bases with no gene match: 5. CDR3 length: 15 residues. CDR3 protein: CASSEDRGLTTEAFF. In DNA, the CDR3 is TGTGCCAGCAGTGAAGACAGGGGGTTAACCACTGAAGCTTTCTTT.

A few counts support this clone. The CDR3 nucleotides read TGTGCCAGCAGCCGCCCGACAGGGGCAAATTCACCCCTCCACTTT. Its translation is CASSRPTGANSPLHF. V usage is TRBV6-2 or TRBV6-3 and J usage is TRBJ1-6, with 8 bases identical to TRBD1. From germline, CDR1 is MNHEY and CDR2 SVGEGT. This CDR3 is built from 15 residues. Trimming cost V 6 bases and J 7 bases; bases outside gene matches: 8.

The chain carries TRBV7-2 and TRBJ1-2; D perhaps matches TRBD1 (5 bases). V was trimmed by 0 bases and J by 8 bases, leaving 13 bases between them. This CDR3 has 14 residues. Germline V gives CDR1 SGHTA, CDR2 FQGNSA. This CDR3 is CASSLAIGTGGYTF. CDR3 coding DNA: TGTGCCAGCAGCTTAGCGATCGGGACGGGCGGCTACACCTTC.

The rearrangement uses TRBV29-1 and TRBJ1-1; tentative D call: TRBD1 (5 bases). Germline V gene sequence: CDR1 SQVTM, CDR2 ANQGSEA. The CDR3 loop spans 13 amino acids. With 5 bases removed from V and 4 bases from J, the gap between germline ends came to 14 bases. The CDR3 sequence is CSVRPGFGTEAFF. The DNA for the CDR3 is TGCAGCGTTCGCCCAGGGTTTGGCACTGAAGCTTTCTTT.

The CDR3: CASSLISSYNEQFF. The CDR3 nucleotides are TGCGCCAGCAGCTTGATAAGTTCCTACAATGAGCAGTTCTTC. This chain links TRBV5-1 with TRBJ2-1; D is unclear. This CDR3 region has 14 residues. Germline V CDR1 and CDR2: SGHRS, YFSETQ. V dropped 1 base and J dropped 1 base, with 6 bases sitting between them. The full variable domain, completed using reference TRBV5-1 and TRBJ2-1, is KAGVTQTPRYLIKTRGQQVTLSCSPISGHRSVSWYQQTPGQGLQFLFEYFSETQRNKGNFPGRFSGRQFSNSRSEMNVSTLELGDSALYLCASSLISSYNEQFFGPGTRLTVL.

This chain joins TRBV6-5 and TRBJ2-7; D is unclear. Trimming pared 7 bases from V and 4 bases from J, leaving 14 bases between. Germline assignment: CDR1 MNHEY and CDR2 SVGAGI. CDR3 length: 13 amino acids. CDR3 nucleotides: TGTGCCAGCAAAGATGAGGTAGGGTACGAGCAGTACTTC. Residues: CASKDEVGYEQYF.

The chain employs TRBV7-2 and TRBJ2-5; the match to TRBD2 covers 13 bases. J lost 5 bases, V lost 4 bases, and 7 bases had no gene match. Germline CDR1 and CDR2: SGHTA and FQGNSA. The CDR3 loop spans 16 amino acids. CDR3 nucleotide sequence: TGTGCCAGCAGCTCACGGACTAGCGGGGGCCGGGAGACCCAGTACTTC. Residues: CASSSRTSGGRETQYF.

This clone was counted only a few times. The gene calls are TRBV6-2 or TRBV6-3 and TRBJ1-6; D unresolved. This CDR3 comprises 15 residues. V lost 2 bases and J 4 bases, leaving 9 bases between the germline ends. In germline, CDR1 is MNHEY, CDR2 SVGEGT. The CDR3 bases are TGTGCCAGCAGTTACGGGCAGCCATATAATTCACCCCTCCACTTT. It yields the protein CASSYGQPYNSPLHF.

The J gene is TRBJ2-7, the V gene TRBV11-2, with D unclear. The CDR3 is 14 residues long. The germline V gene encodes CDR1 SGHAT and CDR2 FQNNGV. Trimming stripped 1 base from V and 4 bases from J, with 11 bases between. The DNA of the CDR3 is TGTGCCAGCAGCTTAGTCTGGCAGCCTTACGAGCAGTACTTC. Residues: CASSLVWQPYEQYF.

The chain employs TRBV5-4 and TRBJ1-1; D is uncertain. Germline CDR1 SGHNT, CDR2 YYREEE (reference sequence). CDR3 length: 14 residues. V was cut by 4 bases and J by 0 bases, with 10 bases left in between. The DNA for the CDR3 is TGTGCCAGCAGCCTAGGATCCATGAACACTGAAGCTTTCTTT. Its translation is CASSLGSMNTEAFF.

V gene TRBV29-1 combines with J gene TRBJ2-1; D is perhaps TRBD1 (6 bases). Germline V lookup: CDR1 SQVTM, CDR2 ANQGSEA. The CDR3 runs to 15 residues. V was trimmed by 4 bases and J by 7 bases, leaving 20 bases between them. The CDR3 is CSVANGDIGPNEQFF. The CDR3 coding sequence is TGCAGCGTTGCTAATGGGGACATAGGCCCAAATGAGCAGTTCTTC.

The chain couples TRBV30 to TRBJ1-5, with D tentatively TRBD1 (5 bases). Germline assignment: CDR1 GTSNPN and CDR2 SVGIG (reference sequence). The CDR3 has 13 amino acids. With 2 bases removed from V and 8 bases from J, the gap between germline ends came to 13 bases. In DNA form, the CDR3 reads TGTGCCTGGAGTAACAGGCCCCTTGAGCCCCAGCATTTT. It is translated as CAWSNRPLEPQHF.

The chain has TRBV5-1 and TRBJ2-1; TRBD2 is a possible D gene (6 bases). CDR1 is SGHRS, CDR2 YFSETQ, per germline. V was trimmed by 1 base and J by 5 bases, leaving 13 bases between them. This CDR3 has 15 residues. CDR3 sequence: CASSLSPGAHNEQFF. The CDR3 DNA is TGCGCCAGCAGCTTGTCCCCGGGAGCGCACAATGAGCAGTTCTTC.

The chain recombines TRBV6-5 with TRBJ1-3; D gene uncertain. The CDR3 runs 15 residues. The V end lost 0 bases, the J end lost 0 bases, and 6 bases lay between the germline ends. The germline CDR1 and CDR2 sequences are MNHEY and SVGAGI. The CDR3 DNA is TGTGCCAGCAGTTACTCAGCAGTCTCTGGAAACACCATATATTTT. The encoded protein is CASSYSAVSGNTIYF.

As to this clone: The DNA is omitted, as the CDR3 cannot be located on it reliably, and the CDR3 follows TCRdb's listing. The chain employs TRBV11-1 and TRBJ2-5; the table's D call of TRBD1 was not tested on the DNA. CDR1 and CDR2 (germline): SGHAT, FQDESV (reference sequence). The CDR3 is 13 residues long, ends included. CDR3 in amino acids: CASSFGQGETQYF.

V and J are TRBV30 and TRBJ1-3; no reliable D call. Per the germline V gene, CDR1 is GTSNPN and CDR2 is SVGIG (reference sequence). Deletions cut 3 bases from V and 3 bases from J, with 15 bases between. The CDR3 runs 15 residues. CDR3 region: CAWSLDGEFGNTIYF. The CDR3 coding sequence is TGTGCCTGGAGCCTTGATGGGGAGTTTGGAAACACCATATATTTT.

In DNA, the CDR3 is TGTGCCAGCCAAGGGACAGGGAGATCAAGCTCTGGAAACACCATATATTTT. Translated: CASQGTGRSSSGNTIYF. The chain has TRBV3-1 (or the pseudogene TRBV3-2) and TRBJ1-3, with 9 bases identical to TRBD1. CDR1 and CDR2 (germline): LGHDT, YNNKEL (reference sequence). CDR3 length equals 17 residues. The V and J ends lost 8 bases and 0 bases, in that order; junction bases with no gene match: 11.

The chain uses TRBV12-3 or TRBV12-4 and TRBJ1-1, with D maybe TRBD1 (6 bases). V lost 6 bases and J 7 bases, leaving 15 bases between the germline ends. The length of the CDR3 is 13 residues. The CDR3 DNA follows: TGTGCCAGCAGCAGGGGCTCGGGAGGTGAAGCTTTCTTT. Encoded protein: CASSRGSGGEAFF.

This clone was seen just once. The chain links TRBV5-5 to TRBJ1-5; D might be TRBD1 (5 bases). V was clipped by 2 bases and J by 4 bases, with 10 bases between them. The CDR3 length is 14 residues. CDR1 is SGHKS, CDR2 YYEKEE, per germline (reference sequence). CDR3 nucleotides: TGTGCCAGCAGCTTAGGACCAGGGAATCAGCCCCAGCATTTT. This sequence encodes CASSLGPGNQPQHF. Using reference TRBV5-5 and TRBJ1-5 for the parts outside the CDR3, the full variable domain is DAGVTQSPTHLIKTRGQQVTLRCSPISGHKSVSWYQQVLGQGPQFIFQYYEKEERGRGNFPDRFSARQFPNYSSELNVNALLLGDSALYLCASSLGPGNQPQHFGDGTRLSIL.

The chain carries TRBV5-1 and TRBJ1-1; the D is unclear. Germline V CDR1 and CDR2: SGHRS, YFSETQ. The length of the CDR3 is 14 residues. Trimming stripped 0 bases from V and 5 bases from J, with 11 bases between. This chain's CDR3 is CASSLAGEATEAFF. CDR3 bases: TGCGCCAGCAGCTTGGCCGGGGAGGCTACTGAAGCTTTCTTT.